This T cell receptor (beta chain) came from a study of T-cell reconstitution after alpha-beta-depleted transplantation in children. General study findings and limits: One year after transplant, T-cell counts and diversity came mostly from newly produced T cells. Elevated TCRbeta diversity at day 60 was traced, in some patients, to surviving recipient T cells and thymic progenitors. Several hundred graft clones that had expanded were reportedly the source of alpha-beta T cells about two months after transplant.

Researchers prepared the TCRbeta library using unique molecular identifiers, the study reports. TCRdb reanalysed the PCR reads using MiXCR and keeps one entry per CDR3 protein. The sample holds 600,000 or so distinct CDR3 sequences; roughly 23% are singletons and the top ten take 13% to 15%. A word on this clonotype: No antigen is known for it.

This CDR3 is built from 15 residues. V lost 1 base and J 4 bases, leaving 12 bases between the germline ends. The input for sequencing was PBMCs, mostly from graft donor cells, taken 360 days after TCRalphabeta/CD19-depleted stem cell transplant. The receptor was derived from a boy under two years old who had a stem cell transplant for acute myeloid leukemia, so the T cells may come from the graft donor. The chain employs TRBV12-3 or TRBV12-4 and TRBJ2-3; possible D gene TRBD2, 5 bases. As DNA, the CDR3 is TGTGCCAGCAGTTTAGGGCCGGTCGGGGCAGATACGCAGTATTTT. Its protein is CASSLGPVGADTQYF.